What follows are 11 T cell receptor beta chains derived from one specimen sequenced in a study of cytomegalovirus exposure and HLA in healthy donors. The PCR contained 60 Vbeta and 13 Jbeta primers. Only in-frame clones appear in the TCRdb table, and some are missing; sequencing was by immunoSEQ multiplex PCR. The sample contains 100,000 or so clones, nearly 65% of which appear only once. The sample taken for sequencing was PBMCs. The origin of the receptors is a human donor in good health.

The chain couples TRBV4-2 to TRBJ2-7; TRBD2 matches 7 bases. The germline V gene encodes CDR1 LGHNA and CDR2 YNFKEQ. The V and J ends lost 4 bases and 0 bases, in that order; junction bases with no gene match: 3. The CDR3 extends over 14 amino acids. The CDR3: CASSPQRDSYEQYF. CDR3 in DNA: TGTGCCAGCAGCCCACAGCGGGACTCCTACGAGCAGTACTTC.

Notes on this clone: The sample carries other DNA sequences with the same CDR3. V usage is TRBV10-1 and J usage is TRBJ2-3, with D maybe TRBD2 (6 bases). V was cut by 3 bases and J by 6 bases, with 7 bases left in between. The CDR3 has 12 residues. Germline V gene sequence: CDR1 WNHNN, CDR2 SYGVQD (reference sequence). CDR3 nucleotides: TGCGCCAGCAGTGATGCGGGGGATACGCAGTATTTT. It yields the protein CASSDAGDTQYF.

The V gene is TRBV29-1, the J gene TRBJ1-4, with D unclear. The CDR3 runs 13 residues. Trimming took 3 bases from V and 8 from J, leaving 13 bases between them. In germline, CDR1 is SQVTM, CDR2 ANQGSEA. The CDR3 coding sequence is TGCAGCGTTGAGGAGGGAGTAGGAGAAAAACTGTTTTTT. It encodes CSVEEGVGEKLFF.

The chain joins TRBV28 to TRBJ2-7; no definite D call. The germline V and J ends were trimmed by 3 bases and 2 bases, with 11 bases remaining between them. In germline, CDR1 is MDHEN, CDR2 SYDVKM. The CDR3 totals 14 residues. Written as DNA, the CDR3 is TGTGCCAGCAGTTTGGTTCAGGTCGCCTACGAGCAGTACTTC. Translation: CASSLVQVAYEQYF.

The genes are TRBV19 and TRBJ2-7; 9 bases line up with TRBD2. The CDR3 runs 15 residues. The germline gives CDR1 LNHDA, CDR2 SQIVND (reference sequence). The V and J ends lost 4 bases and 1 base, in that order; junction bases with no gene match: 5. The CDR3 sequence is CASSSAGGWSYEQYF. In nucleotides, the CDR3 is TGTGCCAGTAGTAGTGCGGGAGGGTGGTCCTACGAGCAGTACTTC.

This rearrangement joins TRBV28 to TRBJ2-3; 8 bases are a match to TRBD2. J was trimmed by 9 bases and V by 2 bases; bases with no gene match: 7. CDR1 and CDR2 (germline): MDHEN, SYDVKM. The CDR3 is made up of 14 amino acids. DNA of the CDR3: TGTGCCAGCAGTTTAAGCCGACTAGCGCTAACGCAGTATTTT. It encodes CASSLSRLALTQYF.

The chain joins TRBV9 to TRBJ2-7, with 9 bases identical to TRBD2. After removal of 3 bases from V and 5 bases from J, the junction contained 9 bases not matched to a gene. Germline CDR1 reads SGDLS; CDR2 reads YYNGEE. The CDR3 contains 15 residues. The DNA for the CDR3 is TGTGCCAGCAGCGCGGGACTAGCCCCTCCCAACGAGCAGTACTTC. It specifies CASSAGLAPPNEQYF.

The table lists this clone with a few counts. The chain joins TRBV11-2 to TRBJ2-5; 7 positions match TRBD2. Trimming took 3 bases from V and 5 from J; bases not matched to a gene: 9. Germline V gene data show CDR1 as SGHAT and CDR2 as FQNNGV. This CDR3 contains 15 residues. The CDR3 region is CASSLGTTRGETQYF. CDR3 nucleotide sequence: TGTGCCAGCAGCTTGGGGACTACCCGTGGTGAGACCCAGTACTTC.

The chain is built from TRBV6-5 and TRBJ2-5; D is perhaps TRBD2 (6 bases). CDR3 length: 16 residues. Trimming took off 4 bases at V and 7 bases at J, with 22 bases between the two ends. Per the germline V gene, CDR1 is MNHEY and CDR2 is SVGAGI. CDR3 nucleotide sequence: TGTGCCAGCAGTTTCCGACTAGAAGTGGCGTTTGGGACCCAGTACTTC. Encoded protein: CASSFRLEVAFGTQYF.

This sequence joins TRBV18 and TRBJ2-5; D remains ambiguous. Trimming pared 3 bases from V and 3 bases from J, leaving 8 bases between. CDR3 length equals 13 residues. Looked up from germline, CDR1 is KGHSH and CDR2 is LQKENI. CDR3 region: CASSPSLEETQYF. CDR3 coding DNA: TGTGCCAGCTCACCGAGCCTTGAAGAGACCCAGTACTTC.

The rearrangement links TRBV10-1 to TRBJ2-1; D perhaps matches TRBD2 (5 bases). Trimming stripped 2 bases from V and 9 bases from J, with 17 bases between. The CDR3 sequence is 15 residues long. CDR1 and CDR2 from the germline V gene are WNHNN and SYGVQD (reference sequence). DNA for the CDR3: TGCGCCAGCAGTGAGGACTATTCCCCCGGACGTGAGCAGTTCTTC. It is translated as CASSEDYSPGREQFF.